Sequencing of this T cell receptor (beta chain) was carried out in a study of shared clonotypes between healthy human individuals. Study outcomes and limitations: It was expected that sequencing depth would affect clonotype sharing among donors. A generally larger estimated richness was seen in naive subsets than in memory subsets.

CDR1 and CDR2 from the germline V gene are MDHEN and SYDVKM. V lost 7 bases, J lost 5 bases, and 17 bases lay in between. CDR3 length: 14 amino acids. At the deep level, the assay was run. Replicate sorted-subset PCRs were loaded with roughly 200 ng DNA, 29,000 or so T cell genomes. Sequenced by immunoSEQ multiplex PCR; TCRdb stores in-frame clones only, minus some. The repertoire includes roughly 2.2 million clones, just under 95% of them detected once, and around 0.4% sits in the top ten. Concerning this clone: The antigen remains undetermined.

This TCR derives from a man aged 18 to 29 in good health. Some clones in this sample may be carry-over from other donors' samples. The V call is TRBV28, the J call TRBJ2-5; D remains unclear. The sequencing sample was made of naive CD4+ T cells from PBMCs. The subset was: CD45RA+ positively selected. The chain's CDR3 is CASTTPNVMETQYF. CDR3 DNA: TGTGCCAGCACCACCCCCAATGTTATGGAGACCCAGTACTTC.